This T cell receptor (beta chain) was observed in a study of beta chain features in type 1 diabetes. Study conclusions and caveats: High TCR expression in some cells could lead to their over-representation in cDNA sequencing. In comparison with healthy donors, patients had naive, central memory and Treg TCRB repertoires that appeared more similar.

This clone was detected a few times. Its antigen is unknown. CDR1 and CDR2 (germline): MNHNY, SVGAGI (reference sequence). Trimming removed 8 bases from V and 1 base from J; junction bases left unmatched: 2. The CDR3 consists of 13 residues. The authors took one heparinised blood draw, averaging roughly 120 mL, from each donor. Sequenced material consisted of expressed TCRB transcripts (all of the isolated RNA was reverse transcribed). Libraries were prepared by immunoSEQ multiplex PCR; TCRdb keeps only in-frame clonotypes and omits some of them. The table lists about 410,000 clones, approximately 15% of them singletons.

This sequence joins TRBV6-6 and TRBJ2-1, with TRBD2 matching 7 bases. The sample was naive CD4+ T cells from blood. The source is a man aged 25-45 years in good health. CDR3 bases: TGTGCCAGCGGGCGGGGGTCCTACAATGAGCAGTTCTTC. This encodes CASGRGSYNEQFF.